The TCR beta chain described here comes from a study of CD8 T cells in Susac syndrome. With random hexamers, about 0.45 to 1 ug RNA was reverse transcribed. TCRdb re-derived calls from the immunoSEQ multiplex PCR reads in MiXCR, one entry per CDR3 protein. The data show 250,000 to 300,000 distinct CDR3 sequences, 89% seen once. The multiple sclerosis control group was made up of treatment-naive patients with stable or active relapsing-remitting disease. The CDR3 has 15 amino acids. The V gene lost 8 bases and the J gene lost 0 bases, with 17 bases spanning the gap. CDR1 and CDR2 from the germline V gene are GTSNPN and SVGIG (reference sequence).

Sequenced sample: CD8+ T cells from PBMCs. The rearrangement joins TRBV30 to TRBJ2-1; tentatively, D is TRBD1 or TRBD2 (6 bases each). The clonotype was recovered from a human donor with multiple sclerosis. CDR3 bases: TGTGCCGGACTATGGACAGCCTTCTCCTACAATGAGCAGTTCTTC. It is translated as CAGLWTAFSYNEQFF.